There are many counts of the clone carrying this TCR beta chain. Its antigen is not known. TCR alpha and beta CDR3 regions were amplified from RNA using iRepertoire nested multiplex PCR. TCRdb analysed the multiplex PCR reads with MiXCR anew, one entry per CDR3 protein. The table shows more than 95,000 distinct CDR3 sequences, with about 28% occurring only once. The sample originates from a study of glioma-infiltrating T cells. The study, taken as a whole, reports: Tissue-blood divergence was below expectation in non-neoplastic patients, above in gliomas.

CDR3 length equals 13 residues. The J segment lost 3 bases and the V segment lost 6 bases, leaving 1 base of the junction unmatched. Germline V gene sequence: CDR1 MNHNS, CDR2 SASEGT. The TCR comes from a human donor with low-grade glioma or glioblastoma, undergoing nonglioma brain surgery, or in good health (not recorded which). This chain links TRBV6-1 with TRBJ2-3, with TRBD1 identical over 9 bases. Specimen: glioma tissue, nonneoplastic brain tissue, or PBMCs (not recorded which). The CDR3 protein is CASRDRGTDTQYF. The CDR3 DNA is TGTGCCAGCAGGGACAGGGGTACAGATACGCAGTATTTT.